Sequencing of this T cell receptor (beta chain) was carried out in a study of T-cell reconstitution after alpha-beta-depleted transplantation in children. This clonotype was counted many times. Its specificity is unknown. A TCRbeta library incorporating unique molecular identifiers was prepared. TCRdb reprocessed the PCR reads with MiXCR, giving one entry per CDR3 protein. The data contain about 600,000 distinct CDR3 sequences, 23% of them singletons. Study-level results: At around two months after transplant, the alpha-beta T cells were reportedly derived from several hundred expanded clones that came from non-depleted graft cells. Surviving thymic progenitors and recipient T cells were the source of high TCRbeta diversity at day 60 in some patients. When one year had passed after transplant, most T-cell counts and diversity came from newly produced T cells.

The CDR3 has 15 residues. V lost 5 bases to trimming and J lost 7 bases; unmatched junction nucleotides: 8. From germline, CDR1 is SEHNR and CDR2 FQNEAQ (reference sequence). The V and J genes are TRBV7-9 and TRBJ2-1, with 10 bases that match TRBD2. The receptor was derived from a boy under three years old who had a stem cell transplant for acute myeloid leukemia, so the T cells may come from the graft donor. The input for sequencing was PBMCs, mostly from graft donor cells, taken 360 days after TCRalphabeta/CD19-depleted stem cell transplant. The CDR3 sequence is CASSTGTSVNNEQFF. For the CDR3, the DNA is TGTGCCAGCAGCACCGGGACTAGCGTGAATAATGAGCAGTTCTTC.